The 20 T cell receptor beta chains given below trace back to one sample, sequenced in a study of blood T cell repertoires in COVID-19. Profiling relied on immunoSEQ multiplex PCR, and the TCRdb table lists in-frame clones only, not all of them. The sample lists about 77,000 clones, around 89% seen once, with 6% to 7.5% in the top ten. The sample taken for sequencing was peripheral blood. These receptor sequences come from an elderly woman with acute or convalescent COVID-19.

The DNA for the CDR3 is TGTGCCAGCAGCTTATCAGACTTAAAAGGCGAGCAGTACTTC. It codes for CASSLSDLKGEQYF. This chain links TRBV7-2 with TRBJ2-7; D is ambiguous. The CDR3 extends over 14 amino acids. CDR1 is SGHTA, CDR2 FQGNSA, per germline. The V end was cut by 2 bases, the J end by 6 bases, with 14 bases between.

The CDR3 is CASSEQVLPQHF. In nucleotides, the CDR3 is TGTGCCAGCAGTGAACAGGTTCTCCCCCAGCATTTT. The chain couples TRBV2 to TRBJ1-5, with D unresolved. The V and J ends lost 2 bases and 10 bases respectively, with 9 bases between them. The germline CDR1 and CDR2 sequences are SNHLY and FYNNEI. The CDR3 has 12 amino acids.

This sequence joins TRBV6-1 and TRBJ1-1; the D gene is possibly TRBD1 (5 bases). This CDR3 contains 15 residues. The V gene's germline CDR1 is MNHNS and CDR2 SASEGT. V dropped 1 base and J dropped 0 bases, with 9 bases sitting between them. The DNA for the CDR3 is TGTGCCAGCAGTGAAGGCCCAGGGTTGAACACTGAAGCTTTCTTT. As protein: CASSEGPGLNTEAFF.

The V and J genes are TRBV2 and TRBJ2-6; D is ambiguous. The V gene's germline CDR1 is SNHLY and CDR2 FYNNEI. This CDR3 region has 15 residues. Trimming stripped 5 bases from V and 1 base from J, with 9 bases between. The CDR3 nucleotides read TGTGCCAGCAGTCCGTACTTATCTGGGGCCAACGTCCTGACTTTC. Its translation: CASSPYLSGANVLTF.

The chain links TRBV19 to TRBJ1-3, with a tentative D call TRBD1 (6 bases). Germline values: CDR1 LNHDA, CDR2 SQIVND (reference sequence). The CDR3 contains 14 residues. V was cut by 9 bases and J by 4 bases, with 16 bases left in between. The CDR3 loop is CARGGPLAGNTIYF. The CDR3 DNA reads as TGTGCCAGGGGGGGGCCTTTGGCCGGAAACACCATATATTTT.

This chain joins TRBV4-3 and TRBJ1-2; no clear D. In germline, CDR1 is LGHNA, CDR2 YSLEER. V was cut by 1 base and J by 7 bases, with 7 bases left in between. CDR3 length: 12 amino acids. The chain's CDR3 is CASSQGRLGYTF. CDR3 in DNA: TGCGCCAGCAGCCAAGGTCGTCTTGGCTACACCTTC.

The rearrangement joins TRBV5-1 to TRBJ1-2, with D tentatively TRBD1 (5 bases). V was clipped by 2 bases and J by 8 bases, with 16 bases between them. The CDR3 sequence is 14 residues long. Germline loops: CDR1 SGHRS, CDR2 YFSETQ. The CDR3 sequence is CASSLGPEQDGYTF. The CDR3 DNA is TGCGCCAGCAGCTTAGGGCCCGAACAGGACGGCTACACCTTC.

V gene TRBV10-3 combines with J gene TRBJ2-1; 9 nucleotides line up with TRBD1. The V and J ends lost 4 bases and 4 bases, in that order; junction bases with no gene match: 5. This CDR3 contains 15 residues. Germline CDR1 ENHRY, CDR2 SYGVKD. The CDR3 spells CAISGSGTGYNEQFF. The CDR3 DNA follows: TGTGCCATCAGTGGCTCCGGGACAGGGTACAATGAGCAGTTCTTC.

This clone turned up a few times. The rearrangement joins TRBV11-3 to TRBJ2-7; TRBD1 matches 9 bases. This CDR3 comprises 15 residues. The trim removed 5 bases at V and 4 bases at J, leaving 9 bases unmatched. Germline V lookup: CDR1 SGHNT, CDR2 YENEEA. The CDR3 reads CASSPSDRGEYEQYF. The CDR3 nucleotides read TGTGCCAGCAGCCCATCGGACAGGGGAGAATACGAGCAGTACTTC.

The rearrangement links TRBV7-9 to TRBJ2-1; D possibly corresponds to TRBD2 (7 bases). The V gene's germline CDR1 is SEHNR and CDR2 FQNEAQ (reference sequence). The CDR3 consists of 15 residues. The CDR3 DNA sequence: TGTGCTGAGGGGGGGACGTCCTCTACCTACAATGAGCAGTTCTTC. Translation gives CAEGGTSSTYNEQFF.

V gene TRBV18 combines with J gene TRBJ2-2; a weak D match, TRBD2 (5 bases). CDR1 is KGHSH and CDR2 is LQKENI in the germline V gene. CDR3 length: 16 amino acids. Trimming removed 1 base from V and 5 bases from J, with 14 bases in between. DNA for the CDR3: TGTGCCAGCTCACCACAGGGCAGGACGGGGACCGGGGAGCTGTTTTTT. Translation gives CASSPQGRTGTGELFF. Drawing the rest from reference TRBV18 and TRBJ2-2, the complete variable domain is NAGVMQNPRHLVRRRGQEARLRCSPMKGHSHVYWYRQLPEEGLKFMVYLQKENIIDESGMPKERFSAEFPKEGPSILRIQQVVRGDSAAYFCASSPQGRTGTGELFFGEGSRLTVL.

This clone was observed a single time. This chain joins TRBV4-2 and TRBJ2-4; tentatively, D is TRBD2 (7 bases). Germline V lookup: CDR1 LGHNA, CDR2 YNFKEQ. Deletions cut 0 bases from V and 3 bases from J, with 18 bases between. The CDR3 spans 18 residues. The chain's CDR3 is CASSQEGGGWSGKNIQYF. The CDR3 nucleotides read TGTGCCAGCAGCCAAGAGGGAGGGGGGTGGTCGGGCAAAAACATTCAGTACTTC.

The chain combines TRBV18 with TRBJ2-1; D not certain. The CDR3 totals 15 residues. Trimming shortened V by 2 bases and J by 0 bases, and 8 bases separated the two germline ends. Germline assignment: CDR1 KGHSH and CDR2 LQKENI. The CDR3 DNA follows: TGTGCCAGCTCACCAAGTCAGGACTCCTACAATGAGCAGTTCTTC. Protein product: CASSPSQDSYNEQFF.

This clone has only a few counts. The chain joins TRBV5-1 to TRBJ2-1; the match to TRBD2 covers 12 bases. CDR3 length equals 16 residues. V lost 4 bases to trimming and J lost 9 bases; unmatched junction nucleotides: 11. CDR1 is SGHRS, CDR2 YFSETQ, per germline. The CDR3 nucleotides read TGCGCCAGCAGCAACGGACTAGCGGGAAGTGGGGGTGAGCAGTTCTTC. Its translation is CASSNGLAGSGGEQFF.

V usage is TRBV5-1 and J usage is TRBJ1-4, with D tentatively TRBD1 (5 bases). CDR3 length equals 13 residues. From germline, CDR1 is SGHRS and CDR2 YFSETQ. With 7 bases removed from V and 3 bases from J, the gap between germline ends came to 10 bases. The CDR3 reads CASAGGSNEKLFF. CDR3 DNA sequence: TGCGCCAGCGCCGGGGGGTCTAATGAAAAACTGTTTTTT.

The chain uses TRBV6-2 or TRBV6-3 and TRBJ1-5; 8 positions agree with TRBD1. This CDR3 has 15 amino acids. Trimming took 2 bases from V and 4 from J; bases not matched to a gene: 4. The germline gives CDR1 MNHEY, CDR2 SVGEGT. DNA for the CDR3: TGTGCCAGCAGTTACGGAACAGGGGGGAATCAGCCCCAGCATTTT. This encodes CASSYGTGGNQPQHF.

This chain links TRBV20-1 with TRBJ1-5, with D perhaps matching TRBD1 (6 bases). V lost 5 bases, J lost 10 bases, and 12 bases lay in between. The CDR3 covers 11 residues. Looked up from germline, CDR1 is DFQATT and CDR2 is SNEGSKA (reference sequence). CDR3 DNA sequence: TGCAGTGCTCAACAGGGTCGACCCCAGCATTTT. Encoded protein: CSAQQGRPQHF.

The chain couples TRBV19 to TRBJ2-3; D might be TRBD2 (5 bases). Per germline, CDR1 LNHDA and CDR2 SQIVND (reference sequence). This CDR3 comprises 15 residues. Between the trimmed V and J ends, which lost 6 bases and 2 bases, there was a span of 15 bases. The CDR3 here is CASSPASSYTDTQYF. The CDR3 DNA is TGTGCCAGTAGCCCCGCTAGCTCCTACACAGATACGCAGTATTTT. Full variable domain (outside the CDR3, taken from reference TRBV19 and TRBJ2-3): DGGITQSPKYLFRKEGQNVTLSCEQNLNHDAMYWYRQDPGQGLRLIYYSQIVNDFQKGDIAEGYSVSREKKESFPLTVTSAQKNPTAFYLCASSPASSYTDTQYFGPGTRLTVL.

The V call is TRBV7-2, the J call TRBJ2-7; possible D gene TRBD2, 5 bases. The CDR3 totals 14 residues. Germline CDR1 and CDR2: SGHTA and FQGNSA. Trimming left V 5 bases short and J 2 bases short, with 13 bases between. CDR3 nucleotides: TGTGCCAGCAGCCCAAGCGGATCACCCTACGAGCAGTACTTC. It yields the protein CASSPSGSPYEQYF.

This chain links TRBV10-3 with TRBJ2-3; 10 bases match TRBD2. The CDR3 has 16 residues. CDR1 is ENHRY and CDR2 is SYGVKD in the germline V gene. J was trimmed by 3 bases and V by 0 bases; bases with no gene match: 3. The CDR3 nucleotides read TGTGCCATCAGTGAGTCTCTAGCGGGGGCGACAGATACGCAGTATTTT. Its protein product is CAISESLAGATDTQYF.